This T cell receptor beta chain derives from a study of OX40 agonist ivuxolimab in advanced cancers. Study results and caveats: Certain nonresponders additionally had low normalized T-cell clonal expansion.

About this clone: The antigen remains undetermined.

Clones were sequenced by immunoSEQ multiplex PCR, and TCRdb holds only the in-frame ones, with some missing. The sample lists about 83,000 clones; more than 80% were seen once. V lost 9 bases to trimming and J lost 4 bases; unmatched junction nucleotides: 9. CDR1 SNHLY and CDR2 FYNNEI come from the germline V gene. The length of the CDR3 is 14 residues. This specimen was CD4+ or CD8+ T cells sorted from blood, taken in a trial of the OX40 agonist ivuxolimab. This TCR derives from an adult with an advanced solid tumor such as melanoma, head and neck, liver or kidney cancer. The chain joins TRBV2 to TRBJ2-7, with TRBD1 identical over 10 bases. The chain's CDR3 is CASFFDRGQYEQYV. CDR3 DNA: TGTGCCAGTTTTTTCGACAGGGGGCAATACGAGCAGTACGTC.